The entry that follows covers one T cell receptor (beta chain) sequence. No antigen is known for it. Germline V gene data show CDR1 as MRHNA and CDR2 as SNTAGT. The length of the CDR3 is 13 residues. V shed 6 bases and J shed 2 bases, with 10 bases lying between them. Amplification used 60 Vbeta primers and 13 Jbeta primers. The protocol was immunoSEQ multiplex PCR, while the TCRdb copy is restricted to in-frame clones and leaves out a portion. The repertoire holds roughly 99,000 clones, with over 75% as singletons. This sample was taken from a study of cytomegalovirus exposure and HLA in healthy donors. Whole-study results and caveats: According to the study, some 160 TCR beta chains were cytomegalovirus-associated.

The material sequenced was PBMCs. The chain employs TRBV6-4 and TRBJ1-1; D unresolved. The TCR was taken from a young man in good health and CMV-seronegative. The DNA for the CDR3 is TGTGCCAGCAGCTTAGAGGCTAACACTGAAGCTTTCTTT. It translates to CASSLEANTEAFF.